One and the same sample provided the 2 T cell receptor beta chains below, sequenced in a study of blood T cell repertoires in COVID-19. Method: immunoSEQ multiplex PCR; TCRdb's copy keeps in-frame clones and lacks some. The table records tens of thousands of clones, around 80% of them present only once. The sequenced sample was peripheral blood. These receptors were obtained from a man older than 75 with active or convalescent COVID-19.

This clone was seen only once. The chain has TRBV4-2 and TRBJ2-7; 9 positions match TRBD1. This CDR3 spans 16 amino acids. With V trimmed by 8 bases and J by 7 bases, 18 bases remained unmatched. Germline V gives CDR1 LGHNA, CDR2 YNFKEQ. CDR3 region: CASEPSGTGTREEQYF. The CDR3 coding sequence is TGTGCCAGCGAACCTTCGGGGACAGGGACCCGTGAGGAGCAGTACTTC.

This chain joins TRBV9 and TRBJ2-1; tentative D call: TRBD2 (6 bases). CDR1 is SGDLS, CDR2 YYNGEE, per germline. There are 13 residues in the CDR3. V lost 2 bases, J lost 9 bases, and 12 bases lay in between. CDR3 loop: CASSVEARGEQFF. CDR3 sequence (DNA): TGTGCCAGCAGCGTTGAGGCGCGGGGTGAGCAGTTCTTC.